This T cell receptor beta chain was sequenced during a study of cytomegalovirus exposure and HLA in healthy donors. Findings of the study overall: Some V segments could not be told apart, so they were left out, TRBV6-2 and TRBV6-3 among them. The productive fraction for most TCR beta V segments was about 87% or about 30% in an earlier analysis. A list of about 160 TCR beta chains associated with cytomegalovirus was given. In a later analysis, across HLA loci, associated TCR counts were highest for DRB1, lowest for HLA-C.

This PCR relied on a set of 60 Vbeta primers and 13 Jbeta primers. Data came from immunoSEQ multiplex PCR; TCRdb stores just in-frame clones and leaves some out. Among roughly 76,000 clones listed, about 80% were seen once. As concerns this clone: Antigen unknown.

The CDR3 extends over 21 amino acids. Germline assignment: CDR1 MGHRA and CDR2 YSYEKL. V lost 5 bases and J 6 bases, leaving 36 bases between the germline ends. The rearrangement links TRBV4-1 to TRBJ2-3; D is possibly TRBD2 (6 bases). This receptor was taken from a young man in good health and CMV-seronegative. The sample comprised PBMCs. DNA of the CDR3: TGCGCCAGCAGCTTTTACATACTAACTGGGGGTGGGACTGGCAAAGCGGATACGCAGTATTTT. Translating it yields CASSFYILTGGGTGKADTQYF.